These 8 T cell receptor beta chains came from one sample sequenced in a study of T cell clonality in common variable immunodeficiency. Clones were read by immunoSEQ multiplex PCR, and TCRdb kept only the in-frame ones, dropping some. The sample is made up of about 43,000 clones, none counted only once. The sample was peripheral blood mononuclear cells. The origin of the receptors is a person aged 18 to 70 in good health.

This clone has a count of ten or more. The read terminates 3 residues ahead of where the CDR3 ends, so the germline J gene completes it. V and J are TRBV6-1 and TRBJ2-1, with D hard to call. V was shortened by 4 bases and J by 4 bases, with 14 bases between the two germline ends. CDR3 length: 15 residues. Looked up from germline, CDR1 is MNHNS and CDR2 is SASEGT. CDR3 protein: CASSGLWLDYNEQFF. The CDR3 DNA, read in part, is TGTGCCAGCAGTGGACTTTGGCTAGATTACAATGAG.

In its sample, this clone was seen many times. The observed sequence ends 3 residues before the CDR3 terminus, with the missing tail filled in from the germline J gene. The chain couples TRBV5-1 to TRBJ1-1; TRBD1 is a possible D gene (6 bases). The CDR3 loop spans 12 amino acids. V lost 4 bases and J lost 4, with 8 bases in between. CDR1 is SGHRS, CDR2 YFSETQ, per germline. Here the CDR3 reads CASSIQGTEAFF. The covered CDR3 bases are TGCGCCAGCAGCATACAGGGCACTGAA. Supplemented by reference TRBV5-1 and TRBJ1-1, the full variable domain reads KAGVTQTPRYLIKTRGQQVTLSCSPISGHRSVSWYQQTPGQGLQFLFEYFSETQRNKGNFPGRFSGRQFSNSRSEMNVSTLELGDSALYLCASSIQGTEAFFGQGTRLTVV.

This clone was seen repeatedly, ten times or more. The read comes to an end 3 residues before the CDR3 does, leaving the germline J gene to fill in the end. V and J are TRBV20-1 and TRBJ2-3, with 10 positions matching TRBD2. Germline V gene data show CDR1 as DFQATT and CDR2 as SNEGSKA (reference sequence). V shed 1 base and J 4 bases; nucleotides not matched to a gene: 5. The CDR3 is made up of 15 amino acids. CDR3 bases read: TGCAGTGCTAGAGTCCTAGCGGGGGCTGCAGATACG. Its translation: CSARVLAGAADT. The full-length CDR3 reads as CSARVLAGAADTQYF.

This clone was counted at least ten times. Read data end 3 residues before the CDR3 end; the end is taken from the germline J gene. The chain combines TRBV7-2 with TRBJ1-5; D remains ambiguous. V gave up 3 bases and J gave up 0 bases, with 9 bases separating them. CDR1 and CDR2 (germline): SGHTA, FQGNSA. The CDR3 spans 15 residues. The sequenced part of the CDR3 DNA is TGTGCCAGCAGCTTCGGACTAAATAGCAATCAGCCC. Its translation: CASSFGLNSNQP. The whole CDR3 protein is CASSFGLNSNQPQHF. The variable domain in full, with the rest retrieved from reference TRBV7-2 and TRBJ1-5, is GAGVSQSPSNKVTEKGKDVELRCDPISGHTALYWYRQSLGQGLEFLIYFQGNSAPDKSGLPSDRFSAERTGGSVSTLTIQRTQQEDSAVYLCASSFGLNSNQPQHFGDGTRLSIL.

This clone was observed at least ten times. Read sequence stops 3 residues before the CDR3 end, and the germline J gene provides the missing end. Within the sample, other DNA sequences also encode this same CDR3. V is TRBV11-2 and J is TRBJ2-7, with unresolved D. CDR1 is SGHAT, CDR2 FQNNGV, per germline. Trimming pared 1 base from V and 4 bases from J, leaving 5 bases between. The CDR3 sequence is 12 residues long. CDR3 bases read: TGTGCCAGCAGCTTAGCGTTATACGAG. Translated, it gives CASSLALYE. The whole CDR3 protein reads CASSLALYEQYF. The full variable domain, in which reference TRBV11-2 and TRBJ2-7 provide the parts outside the CDR3, is EAGVAQSPRYKIIEKRQSVAFWCNPISGHATLYWYQQILGQGPKLLIQFQNNGVVDDSQLPKDRFSAERLKGVDSTLKIQPAKLEDSAVYLCASSLALYEQYFGPGTRLTVT.

This clone has only a few counts. The CDR3 end lies 3 residues beyond the end of the read and is filled in from the germline J gene. V and J are TRBV7-2 and TRBJ2-4; a weak D match, TRBD1 (6 bases). This CDR3 region has 14 residues. Germline loops: CDR1 SGHTA, CDR2 FQGNSA. CDR3 protein: CASGRDTTNYGQYF. CDR3 bases read: TGTGCCAGCGGCCGGGACACTACTAACTATGGT. The variable domain in full, with the rest retrieved from reference TRBV7-2 and TRBJ2-4, is GAGVSQSPSNKVTEKGKDVELRCDPISGHTALYWYRQSLGQGLEFLIYFQGNSAPDKSGLPSDRFSAERTGGSVSTLTIQRTQQEDSAVYLCASGRDTTNYGQYFGAGTRLSVL.

This clone was seen at least ten times. The read halts 3 residues ahead of the CDR3 end, with the missing end drawn from the germline J gene. The chain combines TRBV6-1 with TRBJ2-7; 9 positions agree with TRBD1. Per the germline V gene, CDR1 is MNHNS and CDR2 is SASEGT. V lost 4 bases, J lost 4 bases, and 5 bases stayed unmatched. The CDR3 loop spans 14 amino acids. The CDR3 here is CASSGTTGGYEQYF. The sequenced part of the CDR3 DNA is TGTGCCAGCAGTGGCACGACAGGGGGGTACGAG.

This clone was recorded many times. The read terminates 3 residues before the CDR3 end, so the remaining end is supplied by the germline J gene. This chain links TRBV7-6 with TRBJ1-1; 7 nucleotides match TRBD1. This CDR3 is built from 15 residues. The V gene's germline CDR1 is SGHVS and CDR2 FNYEAQ. The V and J ends lost 0 bases and 5 bases, in that order; junction bases with no gene match: 6. CDR3 bases read: TGTGCCAGCAGCTTAGCGGTGACAGGGAGGACTGAA. As protein: CASSLAVTGRTE. The CDR3, in full, reads CASSLAVTGRTEAFF.